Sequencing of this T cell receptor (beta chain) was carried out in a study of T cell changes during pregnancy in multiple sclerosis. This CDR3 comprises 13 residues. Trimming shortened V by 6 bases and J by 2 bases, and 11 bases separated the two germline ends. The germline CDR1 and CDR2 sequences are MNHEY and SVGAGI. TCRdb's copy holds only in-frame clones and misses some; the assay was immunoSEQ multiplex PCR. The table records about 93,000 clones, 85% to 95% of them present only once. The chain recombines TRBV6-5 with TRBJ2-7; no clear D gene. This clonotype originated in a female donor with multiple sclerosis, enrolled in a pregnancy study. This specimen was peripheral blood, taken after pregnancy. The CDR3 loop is CASSNNPAYEQYF. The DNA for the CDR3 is TGTGCCAGCAGCAACAATCCAGCCTACGAGCAGTACTTC.